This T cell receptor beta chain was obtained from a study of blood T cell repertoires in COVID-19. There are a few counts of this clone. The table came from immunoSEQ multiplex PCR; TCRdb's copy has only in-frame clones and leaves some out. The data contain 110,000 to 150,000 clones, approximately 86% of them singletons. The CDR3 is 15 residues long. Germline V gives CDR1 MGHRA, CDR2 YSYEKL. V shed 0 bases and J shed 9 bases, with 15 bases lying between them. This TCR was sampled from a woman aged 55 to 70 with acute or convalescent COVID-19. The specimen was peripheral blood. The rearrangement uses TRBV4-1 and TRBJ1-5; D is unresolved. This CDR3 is CASSQEGGSKGPQHF. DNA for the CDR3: TGCGCCAGCAGCCAAGAAGGAGGGTCTAAAGGGCCCCAGCATTTT.